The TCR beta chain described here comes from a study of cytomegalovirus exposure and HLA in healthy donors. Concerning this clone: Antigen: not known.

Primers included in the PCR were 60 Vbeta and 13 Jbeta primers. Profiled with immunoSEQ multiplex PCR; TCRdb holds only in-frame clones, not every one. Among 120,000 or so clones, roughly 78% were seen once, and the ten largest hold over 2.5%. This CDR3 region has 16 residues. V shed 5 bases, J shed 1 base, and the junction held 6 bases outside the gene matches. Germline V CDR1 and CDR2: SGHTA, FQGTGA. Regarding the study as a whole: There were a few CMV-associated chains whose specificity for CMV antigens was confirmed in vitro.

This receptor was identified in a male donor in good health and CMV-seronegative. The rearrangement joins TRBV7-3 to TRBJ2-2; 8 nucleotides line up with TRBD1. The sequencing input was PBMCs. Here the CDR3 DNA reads TGTGCCAGCAGCCCGGACAGGGTCTTGAACACCGGGGAGCTGTTTTTT. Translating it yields CASSPDRVLNTGELFF.